The rows below give T cell receptor beta chains drawn from one sample of a study of blood T cell repertoires in COVID-19. Produced via immunoSEQ multiplex PCR; TCRdb's table is partial and in-frame only. Seen here are around 190,000 clones, around 86% observed once, and the top ten hold 6% to 8%. Sequenced sample: peripheral blood. The receptors derive from a woman in her seventies with COVID-19, enrolled during active disease. The CDR3 runs from the conserved cysteine through the conserved F or W. Fields, in order: J gene, D gene, V gene, clone size, CDR3 protein, CDR3 DNA. D genes are given only for firm matches. Rows may omit the clone size; those that give it use once, few, many or a size class.

TRBJ1-1 NA TRBV20-1 NA CSARGGSRAFF TGCAGTGCTAGAGGAGGCAGCCGGGCTTTCTTT
TRBJ2-1 NA TRBV19 NA CASSGDRYYNEQFF TGTGCCAGTAGTGGAGACAGGTATTACAATGAGCAGTTCTTC
TRBJ1-1 NA TRBV19 few CASQAQAGAFF TGTGCCTCGCAGGCCCAAGCGGGAGCTTTCTTT
TRBJ2-7 NA TRBV15 NA CPKLGVSLDFREQYF TGTCCCAAATTAGGGGTATCCCTGGATTTCCGCGAGCAGTACTTC
TRBJ1-1 NA TRBV7-3 NA CASRGGRGKVNTEAFF TGTGCCAGCCGCGGAGGGCGGGGGAAGGTGAACACTGAAGCTTTCTTT
TRBJ2-7 TRBD2 TRBV7-8 NA CASSPTGREDLGQYF TGTGCCAGCAGCCCCACCGGGCGGGAGGATTTAGGGCAGTACTTC
TRBJ2-5 TRBD1 TRBV18 NA CASSPQGALGETQYF TGTGCCAGCTCACCGCAGGGGGCGTTAGGGGAGACCCAGTACTTC
TRBJ2-7 NA TRBV7-2 NA CASSLRTGEQYF TGTGCCAGCAGCTTAAGAACGGGAGAGCAGTACTTC
TRBJ2-3 NA TRBV5-1 NA CASSLASGVRTDTQYF TGCGCCAGCAGCTTGGCCTCAGGGGTTCGCACAGATACGCAGTATTTT
TRBJ2-5 NA TRBV7-2 once CASSSSPFRGTQYF TGTGCCAGCAGCTCTAGCCCATTCCGGGGGACCCAGTACTTC
TRBJ2-1 TRBD2 TRBV27 once CASTQGLLAGSGNEQFF TGTGCCAGCACTCAGGGCCTTCTAGCGGGATCGGGCAATGAGCAGTTCTTC
TRBJ2-7 NA TRBV30 NA CAWGVQGLQQYF TGTGCCTGGGGGGTGCAGGGGCTCCAGCAGTACTTC
TRBJ1-2 NA TRBV10-3 NA CASGEVYGYTF TGTGCCTCGGGGGAGGTCTATGGCTACACCTTC
TRBJ2-7 TRBD1 TRBV18 NA CASSTTGTGANEQYF TGTGCCAGCTCAACAACCGGGACAGGGGCCAACGAGCAGTACTTC
TRBJ2-5 TRBD2 TRBV7-6 NA CASSPSAGMETQYF TGTGCCAGCAGCCCTTCAGCGGGAATGGAGACCCAGTACTTC
TRBJ1-4 NA TRBV21-1 NA CDCATNEKLFF TGTGACTGTGCAACTAATGAAAAACTGTTTTTT
TRBJ2-7 TRBD2 TRBV25-1 NA CASSDAGTSGYEQYF TGTGCCAGCAGTGATGCCGGGACTAGCGGCTACGAGCAGTACTTC
TRBJ2-1 TRBD1 TRBV29-1 NA CSVPPVVGQGYNEQFF TGCAGCGTTCCTCCCGTGGTGGGACAGGGCTACAATGAGCAGTTCTTC
TRBJ2-1 NA TRBV5-4 NA CASSLRGGNEQFF TGTGCCAGCAGCTTGAGGGGGGGCAATGAGCAGTTCTTC
TRBJ2-1 TRBD2 TRBV2 NA CASSVSSGSNEQFF TGTGCCAGCAGTGTATCTAGCGGGAGTAATGAGCAGTTCTTC
TRBJ2-3 NA TRBV11-3 NA CASSLAGATDTQYF TGTGCCAGCAGCTTAGCGGGAGCGACGGATACGCAGTATTTT
TRBJ1-1 NA TRBV19 NA CASSSRFGAEAFF TGTGCCAGTAGTTCCCGATTTGGAGCTGAAGCTTTCTTT
TRBJ2-7 TRBD2 TRBV7-9 NA CASSLGAGGPDEQYF TGTGCCAGCAGCCTGGGTGCGGGAGGGCCGGACGAGCAGTACTTC
TRBJ1-1 NA TRBV5-1 NA CASSLGAATEAFF TGCGCCAGCAGCTTGGGGGCAGCCACTGAAGCTTTCTTT
TRBJ2-1 TRBD2 TRBV5-4 NA CASSSLARNEQFF TGTGCCAGCAGCTCACTAGCGAGGAATGAGCAGTTCTTC
TRBJ1-6 TRBD1 TRBV15 NA CATRPGQGRSSPLHF TGTGCCACCAGACCGGGACAGGGGCGTTCTTCACCCCTCCACTTT
TRBJ2-5 NA TRBV2 NA CASSEEWQGVETQYF TGTGCCAGCAGTGAGGAGTGGCAGGGCGTAGAGACCCAGTACTTC
TRBJ2-7 TRBD1 TRBV5-1 NA CASGPGQGYEQYF TGCGCCAGCGGACCGGGACAGGGATACGAGCAGTACTTC
TRBJ2-7 TRBD2 TRBV14 once CASSQERIGGGYEQYF TGTGCCAGCAGCCAAGAAAGGATTGGCGGGGGCTACGAGCAGTACTTC
TRBJ2-7 NA TRBV6-5 NA CANTRSRRQYF TGTGCCAACACAAGGAGTCGTCGGCAGTACTTC
TRBJ2-7 TRBD2 TRBV6-2/TRBV6-3 NA CASSGTSGSLHEQYF TGTGCCAGCAGTGGGACTAGCGGGAGTTTACACGAGCAGTACTTC
TRBJ1-1 NA TRBV14 NA CASSQGANTEAFF TGTGCCAGCAGCCAAGGGGCGAACACTGAAGCTTTCTTT
TRBJ1-2 TRBD1 TRBV29-1 NA CSASQGAGNYGYTF TGCAGCGCCTCACAGGGGGCAGGAAACTATGGCTACACCTTC
TRBJ2-2 NA TRBV9 NA CASSVDSHNTGELFF TGTGCCAGCAGCGTAGACTCCCATAACACCGGGGAGCTGTTTTTT
TRBJ2-7 NA TRBV28 once CASSSPGQRGSYEQYF TGTGCCAGCAGCTCACCCGGACAGAGAGGTTCCTACGAGCAGTACTTC
TRBJ2-3 NA TRBV20-1 NA CSAGGPDTQYF TGCAGTGCCGGGGGACCAGATACGCAGTATTTT
TRBJ2-2 NA TRBV6-6 once CASIGRDTGELFF TGTGCCAGCATCGGGAGAGACACCGGGGAGCTGTTTTTT
TRBJ2-2 TRBD2 TRBV5-1 NA CASSFRSGGSTGELFF TGCGCCAGCAGCTTTCGTAGCGGGGGGTCCACCGGGGAGCTGTTTTTT
TRBJ1-5 TRBD1 TRBV19 NA CASSIDRASNQPQHF TGTGCCAGTAGTATCGACAGGGCCAGCAATCAGCCCCAGCATTTT
TRBJ2-1 TRBD1 TRBV28 NA CASSLRTGQSYNEQFF TGTGCCAGCAGTCTAAGGACAGGGCAATCCTACAATGAGCAGTTCTTC
TRBJ1-1 NA TRBV19 NA CASSNWTVLENTEAFF TGTGCCAGTAGCAATTGGACAGTCTTAGAGAACACTGAAGCTTTCTTT
TRBJ2-2 TRBD2 TRBV7-2 once CASSLGTSGSYWVTGELFF TGTGCCAGCAGCTTAGGCACTAGCGGGAGTTACTGGGTCACCGGGGAGCTGTTTTTT
TRBJ2-7 TRBD1 TRBV7-2 NA CASSGRTGPYEQYF TGTGCCAGCAGCGGGAGGACAGGGCCCTACGAGCAGTACTTC
TRBJ2-1 TRBD1 TRBV5-1 NA CASSLEAGTGAYNEQFF TGCGCCAGCAGCTTGGAGGCCGGGACAGGGGCCTACAATGAGCAGTTCTTC
TRBJ1-5 NA TRBV5-6 NA CASSLGGPTSQPQHF TGTGCCAGCAGCTTGGGGGGGCCCACCAGCCAGCCCCAGCATTTT
TRBJ2-1 TRBD2 TRBV7-2 NA CASSGTTSGKQFF TGTGCCAGCAGCGGAACGACTAGCGGGAAGCAGTTCTTC
TRBJ2-4 TRBD1 TRBV30 NA CAWSSGRTGGTEGNIQYF TGTGCCTGGAGCTCGGGGCGGACAGGGGGCACGGAGGGTAACATTCAGTACTTC
TRBJ2-1 TRBD2 TRBV2 NA CASKLAVSYNEQFF TGTGCCAGTAAACTAGCGGTATCCTACAATGAGCAGTTCTTC
TRBJ2-1 NA TRBV4-3 NA CASSQDWGGHNEQFF TGCGCCAGCAGCCAAGACTGGGGCGGCCACAATGAGCAGTTCTTC
TRBJ2-4 NA TRBV3-1/TRBV3-2 NA CASSQDDREKNIQYF TGTGCCAGCAGCCAAGATGACAGAGAGAAAAACATTCAGTACTTC
TRBJ2-3 NA TRBV5-1 NA CASSLGSGSPPDTQYF TGCGCCAGCAGCTTGGGTAGCGGTAGTCCCCCAGATACGCAGTATTTT
TRBJ2-7 NA TRBV11-1 NA CASSSDSYEQYF TGTGCCAGCAGCTCTGACAGCTACGAGCAGTACTTC
TRBJ2-7 NA TRBV5-1 NA CASSLGDNSYEQYF TGCGCCAGCAGCTTGGGGGACAACTCCTACGAGCAGTACTTC
TRBJ1-3 NA TRBV29-1 NA CSARGNMENTIYF TGCAGCGCCCGAGGCAATATGGAAAACACCATATATTTT